The next 15 T cell receptor beta chains were all read from a single sample in a study of shared clonotypes between healthy human individuals. TCRdb's table, derived via immunoSEQ multiplex PCR, lists solely in-frame clones and lacks some. The table includes approximately 2,200,000 clones, about 93% detected once. In the naive CD8 group, cells lacked CD45RO and were positively selected for CCR7, so terminally differentiated effector memory CD45RA+ cells were left out. Sequenced input: naive CD8+ T cells from PBMCs. The receptors were gathered from a man aged 18 to 35 in good health. Some clones in this sample may be carry-over from other donors' samples.

This sequence joins TRBV7-9 and TRBJ2-7; 7 bases agree with TRBD2. Losses at the gene ends were 4 bases for V and 4 bases for J; bases not matched to a gene: 19. The CDR3 contains 18 residues. Germline lookup yields CDR1 SEHNR and CDR2 FQNEAQ (reference sequence). The CDR3 DNA follows: TGTGCCAGCAGCTGGAATGGAGGCGGGAGCAGTATGGGGTACGAGCAGTACTTC. Translation: CASSWNGGGSSMGYEQYF.

The chain couples TRBV5-1 to TRBJ2-5; no definite D call. V gave up 3 bases and J gave up 1 base, with 7 bases separating them. The CDR3 has 13 residues. CDR1 and CDR2 from the germline V gene are SGHRS and YFSETQ. The CDR3 sequence is CASSSVGQETQYF. The CDR3 DNA reads TGCGCCAGCAGCTCGGTGGGCCAAGAGACCCAGTACTTC.

For this clone: This may be a read error, as it is one base from a much larger clone. The rearrangement links TRBV27 to TRBJ2-7; TRBD1 agrees at 9 bases. V was pared by 5 bases and J by 0 bases, with 5 bases of the junction left unmatched. The CDR3 has 15 amino acids. Looked up from germline, CDR1 is MNHEY and CDR2 is SMNVEV (reference sequence). CDR3 nucleotides: TGTGCCAGCAGTGCCGGGACAGGGAGCTCCTACGAGCAGTACTTC. It specifies CASSAGTGSSYEQYF.

This clone is a singleton in its sample. DNA for the CDR3: TGTGCCAGTAGGGCCTGGGACAGGGGTAACACTGAAGCTTTCTTT. It yields the protein CASRAWDRGNTEAFF. This chain joins TRBV19 and TRBJ1-1; 10 bases line up with TRBD1. Germline loops: CDR1 LNHDA, CDR2 SQIVND (reference sequence). V lost 6 bases and J lost 2; bases outside the gene matches: 6. This CDR3 contains 15 residues.

V and J are TRBV27 and TRBJ2-1, with D maybe TRBD1 (6 bases). V was pared by 5 bases and J by 0 bases, with 11 bases between. This CDR3 comprises 15 residues. Per the germline V gene, CDR1 is MNHEY and CDR2 is SMNVEV (reference sequence). The CDR3 region is CASSGDTSSYNEQFF. The CDR3 DNA sequence: TGTGCCAGCAGTGGGGACACGAGCTCCTACAATGAGCAGTTCTTC.

The chain uses TRBV5-1 and TRBJ2-5; D remains unclear. The CDR3 sequence is 15 residues long. Deletions cut 4 bases from V and 1 base from J, with 14 bases between. Germline CDR1 is SGHRS and CDR2 is YFSETQ. CDR3 bases: TGCGCCAGCAGCCCCCCTGCTCTCGGCCAAGAGACCCAGTACTTC. Amino acids: CASSPPALGQETQYF.

The V gene is TRBV15, the J gene TRBJ1-5, with D perhaps matching TRBD1 (5 bases). CDR3 length: 17 residues. With 0 bases removed from V and 5 bases from J, the gap between germline ends came to 17 bases. CDR1 is LNHNV, CDR2 YYDKDF, per germline (reference sequence). The DNA of the CDR3 is TGTGCCACCAGCAGAGATACGGGGGATGGAAACTATCAGCCCCAGCATTTT. Translated, it gives CATSRDTGDGNYQPQHF. The complete variable domain, with remaining parts taken from reference TRBV15 and TRBJ1-5, reads DAMVIQNPRYQVTQFGKPVTLSCSQTLNHNVMYWYQQKSSQAPKLLFHYYDKDFNNEADTPDNFQSRRPNTSFCFLDIRSPGLGDTAMYLCATSRDTGDGNYQPQHFGDGTRLSIL.

This chain links TRBV2 with TRBJ1-2; weak D call: TRBD1 (5 bases). V was trimmed by 8 bases and J by 0 bases, leaving 13 bases between them. The V gene's germline CDR1 is SNHLY and CDR2 FYNNEI. CDR3 length: 14 amino acids. The CDR3 nucleotides read TGTGCCAGCTTTTCAGGGCTAACTAACTATGGCTACACCTTC. Protein: CASFSGLTNYGYTF.

The rearrangement links TRBV6-6 to TRBJ2-2; 7 nucleotides align to TRBD2. Germline CDR1 MNHNY, CDR2 SVGAGI (reference sequence). CDR3 length: 15 amino acids. V was pared by 7 bases and J by 4 bases, with 9 bases of the junction left unmatched. CDR3 DNA: TGTGCCAGCAAACTAAACGGGGGGTCCACCGGGGAGCTGTTTTTT. It codes for CASKLNGGSTGELFF.

V is TRBV4-1 and J is TRBJ1-1; D not certain. The CDR3 totals 15 residues. The V end was cut by 3 bases, the J end by 4 bases, with 15 bases between. The germline gives CDR1 MGHRA, CDR2 YSYEKL. The CDR3 reads CASSQSVGWFTEAFF. CDR3 bases: TGCGCCAGCAGCCAGTCGGTTGGGTGGTTCACTGAAGCTTTCTTT.

The rearrangement uses TRBV15 and TRBJ2-1; 16 nucleotides line up with TRBD2. CDR1 is LNHNV, CDR2 YYDKDF, per germline (reference sequence). There are 16 residues in the CDR3. Trimming removed 0 bases from V and 8 bases from J; junction bases left unmatched: 1. CDR3 region: CATSREGLAGGDEQFF. For the CDR3, the DNA is TGTGCCACCAGCAGAGAGGGACTAGCGGGAGGGGATGAGCAGTTCTTC. The whole variable domain, filled in from reference TRBV15 and TRBJ2-1, reads DAMVIQNPRYQVTQFGKPVTLSCSQTLNHNVMYWYQQKSSQAPKLLFHYYDKDFNNEADTPDNFQSRRPNTSFCFLDIRSPGLGDTAMYLCATSREGLAGGDEQFFGPGTRLTVL.

Regarding this clone: Other DNA sequences within the sample encode an identical CDR3. This chain connects TRBV5-6 to TRBJ2-6; D remains ambiguous. V lost 7 bases, J lost 3 bases, and 8 bases lay in between. Germline-derived CDR1 and CDR2 are SGHDT and YYEEEE. The CDR3 contains 13 residues. Here the CDR3 reads CASRMVGANVLTF. The CDR3 DNA is TGTGCCAGCCGCATGGTTGGGGCCAACGTCCTGACTTTC. Complete variable domain (other parts from reference TRBV5-6 and TRBJ2-6): DAGVTQSPTHLIKTRGQQVTLRCSPKSGHDTVSWYQQALGQGPQFIFQYYEEEERQRGNFPDRFSGHQFPNYSSELNVNALLLGDSALYLCASRMVGANVLTFGAGSRLTVL.

This clone showed up just a few times. This sample includes further DNA sequences coding for the same CDR3. The chain is built from TRBV5-1 and TRBJ1-1; D might be TRBD1 (5 bases). The CDR3 runs 14 residues. Trimming stripped 1 base from V and 0 bases from J, with 7 bases between. Germline V lookup: CDR1 SGHRS, CDR2 YFSETQ. CDR3 DNA sequence: TGCGCCAGCAGCTTGACAGGCATGAACACTGAAGCTTTCTTT. Translation gives CASSLTGMNTEAFF.

J is TRBJ2-5 and V is TRBV28; D is unresolved. The CDR3 totals 14 residues. In germline, CDR1 is MDHEN, CDR2 SYDVKM. V was shortened by 8 bases and J by 3 bases, with 16 bases between the two germline ends. The CDR3 DNA follows: TGTGCCAGCGCTGCGTACCTGGCCGAAGAGACCCAGTACTTC. It encodes CASAAYLAEETQYF.

The gene calls are TRBV11-2 and TRBJ2-7; TRBD1 might be the D (6 bases). V shed 0 bases and J shed 1 base, with 13 bases lying between them. The CDR3 contains 16 residues. In germline, CDR1 is SGHAT, CDR2 FQNNGV. As DNA, the CDR3 is TGTGCCAGCAGCTTAGAGCCGGGACAACTGTCCTACGAGCAGTACTTC. This codes for CASSLEPGQLSYEQYF.